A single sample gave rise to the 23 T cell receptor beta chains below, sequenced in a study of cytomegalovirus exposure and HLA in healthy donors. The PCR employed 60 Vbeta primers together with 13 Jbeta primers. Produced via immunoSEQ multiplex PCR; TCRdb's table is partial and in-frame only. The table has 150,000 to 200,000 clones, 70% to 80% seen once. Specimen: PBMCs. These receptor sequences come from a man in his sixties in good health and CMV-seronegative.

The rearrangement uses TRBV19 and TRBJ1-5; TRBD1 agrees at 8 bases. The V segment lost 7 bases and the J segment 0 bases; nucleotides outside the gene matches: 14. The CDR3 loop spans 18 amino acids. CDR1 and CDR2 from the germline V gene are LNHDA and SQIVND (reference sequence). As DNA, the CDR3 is TGTGCCAGTACATATAGTAGCAGGGGGCTTTATAGCAATCAGCCCCAGCATTTT. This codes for CASTYSSRGLYSNQPQHF. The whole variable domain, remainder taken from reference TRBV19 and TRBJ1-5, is DGGITQSPKYLFRKEGQNVTLSCEQNLNHDAMYWYRQDPGQGLRLIYYSQIVNDFQKGDIAEGYSVSREKKESFPLTVTSAQKNPTAFYLCASTYSSRGLYSNQPQHFGDGTRLSIL.

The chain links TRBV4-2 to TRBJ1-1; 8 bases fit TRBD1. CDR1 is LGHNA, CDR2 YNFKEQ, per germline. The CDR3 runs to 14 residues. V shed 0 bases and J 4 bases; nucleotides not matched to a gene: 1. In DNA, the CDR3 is TGTGCCAGCAGCCAAGAGGACAGGGTCACTGAAGCTTTCTTT. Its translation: CASSQEDRVTEAFF.

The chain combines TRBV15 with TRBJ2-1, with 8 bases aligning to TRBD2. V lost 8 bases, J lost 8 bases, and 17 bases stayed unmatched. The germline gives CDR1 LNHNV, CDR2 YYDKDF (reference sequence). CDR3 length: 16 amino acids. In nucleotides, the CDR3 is TGTGCCACCGGAATCCCGAAGGCGGGAGGCGGGGATGAGCAGTTCTTC. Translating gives CATGIPKAGGGDEQFF.

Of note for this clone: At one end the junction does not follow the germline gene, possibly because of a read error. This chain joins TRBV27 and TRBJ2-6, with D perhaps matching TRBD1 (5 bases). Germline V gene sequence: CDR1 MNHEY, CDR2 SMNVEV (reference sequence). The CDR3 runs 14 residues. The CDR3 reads CASSLISGANALTF. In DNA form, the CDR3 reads TGTGCCAGCAGTTTGATTTCTGGGGCCAACGCCCTGACTTTC.

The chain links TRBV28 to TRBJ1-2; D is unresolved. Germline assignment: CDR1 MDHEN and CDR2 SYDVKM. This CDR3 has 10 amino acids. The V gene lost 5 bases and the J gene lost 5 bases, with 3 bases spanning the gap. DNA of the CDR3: TGTGCCAGCAGTCAGTATGGCTACACCTTC. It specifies CASSQYGYTF.

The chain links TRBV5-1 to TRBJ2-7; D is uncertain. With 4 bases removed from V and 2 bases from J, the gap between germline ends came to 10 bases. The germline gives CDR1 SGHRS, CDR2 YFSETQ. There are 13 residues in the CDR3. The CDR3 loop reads CASSPVPPYEQYF. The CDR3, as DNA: TGCGCCAGCAGCCCAGTCCCTCCCTACGAGCAGTACTTC.

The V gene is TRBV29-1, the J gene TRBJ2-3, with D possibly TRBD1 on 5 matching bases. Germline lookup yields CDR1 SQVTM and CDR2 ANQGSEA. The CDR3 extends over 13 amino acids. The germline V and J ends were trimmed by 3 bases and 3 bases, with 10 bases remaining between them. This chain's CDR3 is CSVDRQGTDTQYF. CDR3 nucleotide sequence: TGCAGCGTTGATCGGCAGGGTACAGATACGCAGTATTTT.

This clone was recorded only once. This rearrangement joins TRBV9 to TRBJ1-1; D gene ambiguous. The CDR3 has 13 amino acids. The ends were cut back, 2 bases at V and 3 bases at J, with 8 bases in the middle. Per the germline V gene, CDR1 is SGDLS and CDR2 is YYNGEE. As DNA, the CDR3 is TGTGCCAGCAGCGTCTACGAGGACACTGAAGCTTTCTTT. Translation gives CASSVYEDTEAFF.

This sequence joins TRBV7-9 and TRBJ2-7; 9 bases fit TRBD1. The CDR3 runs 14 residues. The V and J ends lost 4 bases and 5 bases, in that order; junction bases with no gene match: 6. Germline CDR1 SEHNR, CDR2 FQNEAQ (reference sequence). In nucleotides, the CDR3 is TGTGCCAGCAGCTACCGGGACAGGGACAACGAGCAGTACTTC. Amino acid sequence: CASSYRDRDNEQYF.

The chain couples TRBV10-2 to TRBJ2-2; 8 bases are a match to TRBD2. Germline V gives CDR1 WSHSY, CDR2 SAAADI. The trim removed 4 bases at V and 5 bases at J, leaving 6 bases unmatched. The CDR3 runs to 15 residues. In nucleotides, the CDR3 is TGCGCCAGCAGTGGAGCCGGGGGGGCGACCGGGGAGCTGTTTTTT. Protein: CASSGAGGATGELFF.

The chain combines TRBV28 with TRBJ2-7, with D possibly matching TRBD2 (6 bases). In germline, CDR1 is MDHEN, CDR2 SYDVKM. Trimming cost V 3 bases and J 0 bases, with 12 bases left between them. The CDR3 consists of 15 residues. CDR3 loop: CASSFRGETSYEQYF. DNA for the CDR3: TGTGCCAGCAGTTTTCGCGGGGAGACCTCCTACGAGCAGTACTTC.

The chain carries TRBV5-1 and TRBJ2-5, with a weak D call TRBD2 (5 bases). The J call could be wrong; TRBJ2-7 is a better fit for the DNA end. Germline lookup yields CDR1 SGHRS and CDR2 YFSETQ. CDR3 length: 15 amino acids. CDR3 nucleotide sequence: TGCGCCAGCAGCTTGGGAGGGATCGGTCCCTACGAGCAGTACTTC. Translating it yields CASSLGGIGPYEQYF.

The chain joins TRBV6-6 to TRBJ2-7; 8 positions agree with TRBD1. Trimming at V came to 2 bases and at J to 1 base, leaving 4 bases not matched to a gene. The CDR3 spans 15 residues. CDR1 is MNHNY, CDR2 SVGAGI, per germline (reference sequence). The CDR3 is CASSYLTGGSYEQYF. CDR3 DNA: TGTGCCAGCAGTTACCTTACAGGGGGTTCCTACGAGCAGTACTTC.

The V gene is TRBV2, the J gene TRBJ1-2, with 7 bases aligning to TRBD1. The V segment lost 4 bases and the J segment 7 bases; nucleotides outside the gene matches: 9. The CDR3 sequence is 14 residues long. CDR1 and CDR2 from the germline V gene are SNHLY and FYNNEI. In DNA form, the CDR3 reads TGTGCCAGCAGTGGAGGGACAGCTCTGGGTGGCTACACCTTC. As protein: CASSGGTALGGYTF.

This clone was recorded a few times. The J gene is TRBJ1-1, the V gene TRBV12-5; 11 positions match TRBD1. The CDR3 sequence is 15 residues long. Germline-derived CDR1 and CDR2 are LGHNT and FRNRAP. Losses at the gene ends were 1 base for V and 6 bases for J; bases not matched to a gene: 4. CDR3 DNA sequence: TGTGCTAGTGGTTTGGACCAGGGACAGGGGGCTGAAGCTTTCTTT. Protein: CASGLDQGQGAEAFF.

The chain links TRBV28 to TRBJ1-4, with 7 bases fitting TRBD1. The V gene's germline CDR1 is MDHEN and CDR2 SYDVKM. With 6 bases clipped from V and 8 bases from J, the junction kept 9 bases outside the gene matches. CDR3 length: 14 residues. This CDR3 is CASSTDRVAEKLFF. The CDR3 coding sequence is TGTGCCAGCAGCACCGACAGGGTTGCAGAAAAACTGTTTTTT.

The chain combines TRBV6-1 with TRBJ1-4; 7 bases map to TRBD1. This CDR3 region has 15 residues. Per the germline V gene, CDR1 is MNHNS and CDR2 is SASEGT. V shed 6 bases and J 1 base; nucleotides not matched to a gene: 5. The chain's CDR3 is CASRGQYRTNEKLFF. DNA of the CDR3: TGTGCCAGCAGGGGACAGTACCGAACTAATGAAAAACTGTTTTTT.

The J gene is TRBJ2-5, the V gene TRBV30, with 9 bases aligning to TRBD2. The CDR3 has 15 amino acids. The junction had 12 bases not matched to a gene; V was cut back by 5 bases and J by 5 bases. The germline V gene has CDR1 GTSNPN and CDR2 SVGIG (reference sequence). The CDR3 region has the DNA TGTGCCTGGGGTTCCCTCGCGGGAGGGCCGGAGACCCAGTACTTC. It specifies CAWGSLAGGPETQYF.

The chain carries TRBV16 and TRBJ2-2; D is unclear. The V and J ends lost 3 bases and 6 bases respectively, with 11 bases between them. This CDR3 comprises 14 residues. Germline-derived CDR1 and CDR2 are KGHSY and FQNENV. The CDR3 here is CASSQQLDAGELFF. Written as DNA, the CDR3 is TGTGCCAGCAGCCAGCAGCTAGACGCCGGGGAGCTGTTTTTT.

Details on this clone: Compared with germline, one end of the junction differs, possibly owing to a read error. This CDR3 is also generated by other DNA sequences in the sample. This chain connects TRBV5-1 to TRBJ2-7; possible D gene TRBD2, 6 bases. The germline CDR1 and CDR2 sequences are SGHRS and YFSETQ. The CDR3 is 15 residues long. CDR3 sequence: CASSSTAGLSYEQYF. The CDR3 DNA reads TGCGCCAGCAGCTCCACGGCGGGGCTCTCCTACGAGCAATACTTC.

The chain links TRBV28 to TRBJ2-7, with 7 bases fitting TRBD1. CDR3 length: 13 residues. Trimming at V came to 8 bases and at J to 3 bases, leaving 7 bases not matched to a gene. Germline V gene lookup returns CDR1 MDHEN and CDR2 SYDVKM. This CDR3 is CASSKGQSYEQYF. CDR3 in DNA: TGTGCCAGCTCAAAGGGACAGAGCTACGAGCAGTACTTC.

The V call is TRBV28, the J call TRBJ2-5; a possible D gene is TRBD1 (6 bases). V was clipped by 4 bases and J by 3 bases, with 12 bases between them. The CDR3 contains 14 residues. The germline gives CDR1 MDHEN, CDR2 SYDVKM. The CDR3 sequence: CASSSGTLEETQYF. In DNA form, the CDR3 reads TGTGCCAGCAGTTCCGGGACACTTGAAGAGACCCAGTACTTC.

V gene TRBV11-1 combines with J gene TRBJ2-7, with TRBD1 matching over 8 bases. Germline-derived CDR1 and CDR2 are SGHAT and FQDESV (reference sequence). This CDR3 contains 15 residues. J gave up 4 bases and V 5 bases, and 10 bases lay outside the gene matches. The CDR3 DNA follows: TGTGCCAGCAGCCCGATAGAGACAGGGGAGTACGAGCAGTACTTC. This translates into CASSPIETGEYEQYF.